This T cell receptor (beta chain) emerged from a study of CD8+ T cells in alopecia areata. As the sequencing template, cDNA was produced by extracting RNA and reverse transcribing it. Libraries were prepared by immunoSEQ multiplex PCR; TCRdb keeps only in-frame clonotypes and omits some of them. The table has around 150,000 clones, 82% seen once; the top ten hold 20% to 25%. Documented treatment: oral pan-JAK inhibitor, 5-10 mg twice daily. The source was CD8+ T cells sorted from blood, collected at week 4, from a patient treated with tofacitinib. The clonotype comes from a human donor with alopecia areata.

The CDR3 is CSVEDLQGVGSAEAFF. The CDR3 region has the DNA TGCAGCGTTGAAGATCTTCAAGGAGTAGGAAGCGCTGAAGCTTTCTTT. The chain uses TRBV29-1 and TRBJ1-1; D ambiguous. This CDR3 comprises 16 residues. Trimming removed 0 bases at V and 6 bases at J, with 20 bases between. The germline gives CDR1 SQVTM, CDR2 ANQGSEA.